This TCR beta chain was recorded in a study of blood T cell repertoires in COVID-19. This CDR3 is 15 amino acids long. V trimming: 2 bases; J trimming: 5 bases; junction bases outside the gene matches: 9. Looked up from germline, CDR1 is SGDLS and CDR2 is YYNGEE. Profiling relied on immunoSEQ multiplex PCR, and the TCRdb table lists in-frame clones only, not all of them. The sample records roughly 230,000 clones, around 86% being singletons. The chain carries TRBV9 and TRBJ2-7, with 8 bases that match TRBD1. Sequenced sample: PBMCs or T cells enriched from blood (not recorded which). The sequence came from a man aged 30-40 years in a cohort exposed to, infected with or recovered from COVID-19 (not recorded which). CDR3 DNA sequence: TGTGCCAGCAGCGTGGCGACAGGGGTCCGGGACGAGCAGTACTTC. Amino acid sequence: CASSVATGVRDEQYF.